A selection of T cell receptor beta chains follows, all from one sample in a study of blood T cell repertoires in COVID-19. Generated by immunoSEQ multiplex PCR, the TCRdb table keeps only in-frame clones and is missing some. The sample includes around 190,000 clones, 84% of them seen just once. Material for sequencing was peripheral blood. The receptors stem from a human donor in a cohort sampled during active COVID-19. Both conserved end residues are part of each CDR3. The D gene is left open where the match is weak. Size is omitted from some rows. Given values are once, few, many or a class for expanded clones.

j_call d_call clone_size v_call cdr3_nt cdr3_aa
TRBJ2-7 NA NA TRBV27 TGTGCCAGCTCCCCAGGGATCTTTTTCGAGCAGTACTTC CASSPGIFFEQYF
TRBJ2-7 NA NA TRBV27 TGTGCCAGCAGTTTATCCCCGGGCAGGGCCGAGCAGTACTTC CASSLSPGRAEQYF
TRBJ2-3 NA few TRBV29-1 TGCAGCGTAAGGGGTTTGGGCACAGATACGCAGTATTTT CSVRGLGTDTQYF
TRBJ2-5 NA NA TRBV2 TGTGCCAGCAGTGAAGAGCTGTTCCAAGAGACCCAGTACTTC CASSEELFQETQYF
TRBJ2-7 TRBD2 NA TRBV10-2 TGCGCCACATATGGAGGGGAGGGTTACGAGCAGTACTTC CATYGGEGYEQYF
TRBJ2-7 TRBD1 once TRBV7-6 TGTGCCAGCAGCTCTAGACAGGGGATCGGTCACGAGCAGTACTTC CASSSRQGIGHEQYF
TRBJ2-3 TRBD2 NA TRBV6-1 TGTGCCAGCAGTGATCTTCTTCTAGCGGGGGAGACAGATACGCAGTATTTT CASSDLLLAGETDTQYF
TRBJ1-1 TRBD1 NA TRBV24-1 TGTGCCACCAGTGAACCCGGATACAGGGGGCGCGCACTGGACACTGAAGCTTTCTTT CATSEPGYRGRALDTEAFF
TRBJ2-7 NA NA TRBV5-8 TGTGCCAGCAGCTTGGGGGGCAGGGTATCCGAGCAGTACTTC CASSLGGRVSEQYF
TRBJ1-2 TRBD1 NA TRBV9 TGTGCCAGCAGCGCGGGACAGGAGAAAGTCTATGGCTACACCTTC CASSAGQEKVYGYTF
TRBJ1-4 NA NA TRBV30 TGTGCCTTAGGACAGATTAATGAAAAACTGTTTTTT CALGQINEKLFF
TRBJ2-1 TRBD2 once TRBV29-1 TGCAGCGTTGGTCCGAGCGGGACTGGGGAGCAGTTCTTC CSVGPSGTGEQFF
TRBJ1-2 NA NA TRBV10-3 TGTGCCATCAGTTCCGACAAATTCTATGGCTACACCTTC CAISSDKFYGYTF
TRBJ2-7 TRBD1 NA TRBV30 TGTGCCTGGAACCCGGGACAGGGGGCTGGGGAGCAGTACTTC CAWNPGQGAGEQYF
TRBJ2-7 TRBD2 NA TRBV5-1 TGCGCCAGCAGCTTGTTCACTAGCGCATACGAGCAGTACTTC CASSLFTSAYEQYF
TRBJ1-2 NA NA TRBV4-1 TGCGCCAGCAGCCATGTAGGGGTCGACGGCTACACCTTC CASSHVGVDGYTF
TRBJ2-5 NA NA TRBV5-1 TGCGCCAGCAGCCATGCCGCCCTACTAGGCGCGGGAGAGACCCAGTACTTC CASSHAALLGAGETQYF
TRBJ2-7 TRBD1 NA TRBV3-1/TRBV3-2 TGTGCCAGCAGCCAAAACAGGGGCCCTTACGAGCAGTACTTC CASSQNRGPYEQYF
TRBJ1-3 TRBD1 NA TRBV3-1/TRBV3-2 TGTGCCAGCAGCCGAAGACAGGGGTTCGGAAACACCATATATTTT CASSRRQGFGNTIYF
TRBJ2-7 TRBD1 NA TRBV7-9 TGTGCCAGCAGCTCAGGACGGACAGGGAACTACGAGCAGTACTTC CASSSGRTGNYEQYF
TRBJ1-1 NA NA TRBV13 TGTGCCAGCAGCTTACAGGGGCCAGAAGCTTTCTTT CASSLQGPEAFF
TRBJ1-6 NA NA TRBV2 TGTGCCAGCAGAGCGGACAGCCAGAATTCACCCCTCCACTTT CASRADSQNSPLHF
TRBJ2-7 NA once TRBV4-2 TGTGCCAGCAGCCAAGGGGCCGGGGAAATACACGAGCAGTACTTC CASSQGAGEIHEQYF
TRBJ1-5 TRBD1 NA TRBV2 TGTGCCAGCAGCGTAGACAGGGAACCCCAGCATTTT CASSVDREPQHF
TRBJ2-7 TRBD1 once TRBV15 TGTGCCACCAGCGAGGACAGGGGAGCCTACGAGCAGTACTTC CATSEDRGAYEQYF
TRBJ1-3 NA NA TRBV4-1 TGCGCCAGCAGCCACGGCAGGGACACCATATATTTT CASSHGRDTIYF
TRBJ2-4 TRBD2 NA TRBV5-8 TGTGCCAGCAGCTTGGGTTGGCGGGGGGACAAAAACATTCAGTACTTC CASSLGWRGDKNIQYF
TRBJ2-1 NA NA TRBV7-2 TGTGCCAGCAGCTTAGCGACAGGAACCCACAATGAGCAGTTCTTC CASSLATGTHNEQFF
TRBJ2-5 NA NA TRBV21-1 TGTGCCAGCAGCAAAGGGGGCAGAGAAGAGACCCAGTACTTC CASSKGGREETQYF
TRBJ2-7 TRBD1 NA TRBV27 TGTGCCAGCAGCGTATCCGGGACAGGGGCCTCCTACGAGCAGTACTTC CASSVSGTGASYEQYF
TRBJ2-7 TRBD1 NA TRBV29-1 TGCAGCGGGCTATTGGGGGACAGGGCGAATGAGCAGTACTTC CSGLLGDRANEQYF
TRBJ2-1 TRBD1 NA TRBV5-6 TGTGCCAGCAGCTTGGCCCTTGGGGACAGCCGTAATGAGCAGTTCTTC CASSLALGDSRNEQFF
TRBJ2-7 NA NA TRBV29-1 TGCAGCGCCCGGGACTTTTGGGTCTACGAGCAGTACTTC CSARDFWVYEQYF
TRBJ1-2 TRBD1 NA TRBV7-9 TGTGCCAGCAGCTTAGACAGGGGCCACTATGGCTACACCTTC CASSLDRGHYGYTF
TRBJ2-7 NA NA TRBV6-5 TGTGCCAGCAGCACCGGGACACCTTTCTCCTACGAGCAGTACTTC CASSTGTPFSYEQYF
TRBJ2-1 TRBD2 NA TRBV10-2 TGCGCCAGCAGTGAGTCGGATAGCGGGGGGGCCGGGCATGAGCAGTTCTTC CASSESDSGGAGHEQFF
TRBJ1-4 NA NA TRBV7-9 TGTGCCAGCAGCTTAGGGACTGGAGTATCGGGTGAAAAACTGTTTTTT CASSLGTGVSGEKLFF
TRBJ2-3 NA NA TRBV4-1 TGCGCCAGCAGCCCCTCTAAAAATACGCAGTATTTT CASSPSKNTQYF
TRBJ2-7 TRBD1 once TRBV5-4 TGTGCCAGCAGCTTCTTTCCCGGGACAGGCTTCGAGCAGTACTTC CASSFFPGTGFEQYF
TRBJ2-7 NA NA TRBV4-1 TGCGCCAGCAGCCAACTAGCCGCCTACGAGCAGTACTTC CASSQLAAYEQYF
TRBJ1-6 NA NA TRBV6-5 TGTGCCAGCAGTTACTGGCAGAATTCACCCCTCCACTTT CASSYWQNSPLHF
TRBJ1-2 NA NA TRBV5-1 TGCGCCAGCAGCTGGGGAGGGGGGCCCTATGGCTACACCTTC CASSWGGGPYGYTF
TRBJ2-7 NA NA TRBV6-5 TGTGCCAGCAGTCCAGGGGCCATCTACGAGCAGTACTTC CASSPGAIYEQYF
TRBJ2-7 NA NA TRBV13 TGTGCCAGCAGCTTAGGTCCCCACAGTAGCTCCTACGAGCAGTACTTC CASSLGPHSSSYEQYF
TRBJ1-2 TRBD1 few TRBV3-1/TRBV3-2 TGTGCCAGCAGCCTGGACAGGCGCCCGGACTATGGCTACACCTTC CASSLDRRPDYGYTF
TRBJ2-7 TRBD1 NA TRBV7-8 TGTGCCAGCAGCTTCTCGGACAGGGCGAACCCTGGTTTTGACGAGCAGTACTTC CASSFSDRANPGFDEQYF
TRBJ1-1 NA few TRBV10-3 TGTGCCATCAGTGCCGGGGTCGAAGCTTTCTTT CAISAGVEAFF
TRBJ2-3 TRBD1 NA TRBV6-5 TGTGCCAGCAGTCCGACAGGGGGCGCAGATACGCAGTATTTT CASSPTGGADTQYF
TRBJ1-4 NA NA TRBV30 TGTGCCTGGAGTCAACAGAATAATGAAAAACTGTTTTTT CAWSQQNNEKLFF
TRBJ1-1 NA NA TRBV13 TGTGCCAGCAGCCCTGGGAGCGGGGGCACTGAAGCTTTCTTT CASSPGSGGTEAFF
TRBJ1-1 TRBD1 NA TRBV29-1 TGCAGCGTCCTATACAGGGGAAAAGCTTTCTTT CSVLYRGKAFF
TRBJ2-6 TRBD1 NA TRBV19 TGTGCCAGTAGTACCCGGGACAGGACAGTGGGTACCAACGTCCTGACTTTC CASSTRDRTVGTNVLTF
TRBJ2-7 NA NA TRBV5-1 TGCGCCAGCAGCCCCAGGGGCTCCCCTCGATCCTACGAGCAGTACTTC CASSPRGSPRSYEQYF
TRBJ2-7 TRBD2 many TRBV25-1 TGTGCCAGCCAGCTAGCGGGGGGTGCGAGCTCCTACGAGCAGTACTTC CASQLAGGASSYEQYF
TRBJ1-2 NA NA TRBV6-1 TGTGCCAGCAGTGAAAACACACAAAGTCAGGATGGCTACACCTTC CASSENTQSQDGYTF
TRBJ1-4 NA NA TRBV2 TGTGCCAGCAGTCCCTATGGGGGGGGTGAAAAACTGTTTTTT CASSPYGGGEKLFF
TRBJ1-5 TRBD1 NA TRBV4-1 TGCGCCAGCAGGTGGACAGGGGGCTCCAATCAGCCCCAGCATTTT CASRWTGGSNQPQHF
TRBJ1-2 NA NA TRBV10-3 TGTGCCATCAGTGAGTCCCAGGAGGAGATGGGCTACACCTTC CAISESQEEMGYTF